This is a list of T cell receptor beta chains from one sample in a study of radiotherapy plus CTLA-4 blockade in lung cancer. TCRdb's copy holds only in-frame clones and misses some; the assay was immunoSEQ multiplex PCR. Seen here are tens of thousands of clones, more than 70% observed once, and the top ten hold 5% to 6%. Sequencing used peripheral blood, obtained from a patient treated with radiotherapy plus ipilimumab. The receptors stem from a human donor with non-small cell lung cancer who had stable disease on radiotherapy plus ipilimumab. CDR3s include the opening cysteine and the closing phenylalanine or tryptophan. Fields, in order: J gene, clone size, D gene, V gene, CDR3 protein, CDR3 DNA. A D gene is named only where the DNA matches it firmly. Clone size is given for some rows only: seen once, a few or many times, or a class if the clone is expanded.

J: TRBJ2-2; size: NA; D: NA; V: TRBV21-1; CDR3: CASSKGPGVNTGELFF; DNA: TGTGCCAGCAGCAAAGGGCCGGGGGTGAACACCGGGGAGCTGTTTTTT
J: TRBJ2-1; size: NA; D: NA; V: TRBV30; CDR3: CAWSRGRGNSYNEQFF; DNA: TGTGCCTGGAGTCGCGGTAGGGGGAACTCCTACAATGAGCAGTTCTTC
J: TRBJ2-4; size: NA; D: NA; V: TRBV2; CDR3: CASSELARRAKNIQYF; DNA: TGTGCCAGCAGTGAGCTAGCCAGAAGAGCCAAAAACATTCAGTACTTC
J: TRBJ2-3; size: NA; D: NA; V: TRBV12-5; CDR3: CASGLGEGSTDTQYF; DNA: TGTGCTAGTGGTTTGGGCGAGGGAAGCACAGATACGCAGTATTTT
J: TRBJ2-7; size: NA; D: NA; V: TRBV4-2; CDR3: CASSQEEGDLYEQYF; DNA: TGTGCCAGCAGCCAAGAAGAGGGTGATCTCTACGAGCAGTACTTC
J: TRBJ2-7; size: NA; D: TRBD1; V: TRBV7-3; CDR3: CASSLGQGGEQYF; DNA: TGTGCCAGCAGCTTAGGACAGGGGGGCGAGCAGTACTTC
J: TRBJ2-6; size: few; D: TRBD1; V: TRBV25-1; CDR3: CASSQGTGGGGANVLTF; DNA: TGTGCCAGCAGCCAGGGTACAGGGGGCGGTGGGGCCAACGTCCTGACTTTC
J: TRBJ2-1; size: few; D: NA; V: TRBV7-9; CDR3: CASSFEAGGNEQFF; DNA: TGTGCCAGCAGCTTTGAAGCGGGTGGGAATGAGCAGTTCTTC
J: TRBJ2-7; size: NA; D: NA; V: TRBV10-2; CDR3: CASSDDTTGEQYF; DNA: TGCGCCAGCAGTGATGACACTACGGGGGAGCAGTACTTC
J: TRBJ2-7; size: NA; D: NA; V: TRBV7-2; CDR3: CASSPSGSYEQYF; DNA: TGTGCCAGCAGCCCGTCTGGTAGCTACGAGCAGTACTTC
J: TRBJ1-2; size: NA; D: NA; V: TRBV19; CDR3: CASSLRTASVRGYTF; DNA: TGTGCCAGTAGTCTTCGGACAGCTTCTGTGAGGGGCTACACCTTC
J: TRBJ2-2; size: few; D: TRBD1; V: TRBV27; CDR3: CASRRTGKNTGELFF; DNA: TGTGCCAGCAGACGGACAGGGAAGAACACCGGGGAGCTGTTTTTT
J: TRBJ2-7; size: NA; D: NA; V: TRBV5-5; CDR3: CASNLGAWEEQYF; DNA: TGTGCCAGCAACTTGGGGGCGTGGGAGGAGCAGTACTTC
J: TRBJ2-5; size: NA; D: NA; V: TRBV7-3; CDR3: CASSWAAGQETQYF; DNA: TGTGCCAGCAGCTGGGCGGCGGGCCAAGAGACCCAGTACTTC
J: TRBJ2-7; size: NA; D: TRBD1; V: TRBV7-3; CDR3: CASSSRQGGEQYF; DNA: TGTGCCAGCAGCTCCAGACAGGGGGGCGAGCAGTACTTC
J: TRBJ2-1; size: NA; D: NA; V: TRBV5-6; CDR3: CASSLVSVYNEQFF; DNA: TGTGCCAGCAGCTTGGTGTCGGTTTACAATGAGCAGTTCTTC
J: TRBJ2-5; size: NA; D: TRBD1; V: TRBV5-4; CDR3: CASSRGQVGETQYF; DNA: TGTGCCAGCAGCCGGGGACAGGTGGGGGAGACCCAGTACTTC
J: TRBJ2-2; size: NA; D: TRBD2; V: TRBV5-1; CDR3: CASSLGLAGITGELFF; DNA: TGCGCCAGCAGCTTGGGACTAGCGGGAATCACCGGGGAGCTGTTTTTT
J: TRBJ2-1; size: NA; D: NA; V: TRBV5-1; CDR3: CASKQSNDNEQFF; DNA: TGCGCCAGCAAACAATCGAACGACAATGAGCAGTTCTTC
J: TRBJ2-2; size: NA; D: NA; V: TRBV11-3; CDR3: CASSLNRVATGELFF; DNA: TGTGCCAGCAGCTTAAACAGGGTGGCCACCGGGGAGCTGTTTTTT
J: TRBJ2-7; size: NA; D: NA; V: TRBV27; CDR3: CASSLDSRYEQYF; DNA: TGTGCCAGCAGTTTGGACAGTCGCTACGAGCAGTACTTC
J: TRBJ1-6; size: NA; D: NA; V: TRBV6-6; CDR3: CASSGSARIYNSPLHF; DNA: TGTGCCAGCAGCGGGTCAGCCCGAATCTATAATTCACCCCTCCACTTT
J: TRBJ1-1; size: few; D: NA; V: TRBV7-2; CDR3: CASSLVPGVTVNTEAFF; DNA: TGTGCCAGCAGCTTAGTCCCAGGGGTTACGGTGAACACTGAAGCTTTCTTT
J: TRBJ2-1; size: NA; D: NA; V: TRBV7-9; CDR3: CASSLTGYNEQFF; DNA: TGTGCCAGCAGCTTGACAGGTTACAATGAGCAGTTCTTC
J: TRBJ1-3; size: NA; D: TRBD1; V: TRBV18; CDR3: CASSPVRDSSGNTIYF; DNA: TGTGCCAGCTCACCAGTCAGGGACAGCTCTGGAAACACCATATATTTT
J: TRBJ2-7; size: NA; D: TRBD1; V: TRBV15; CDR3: CATSRDSGQLSEQYF; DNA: TGTGCCACCAGCAGAGATTCGGGACAGCTCTCCGAGCAGTACTTC
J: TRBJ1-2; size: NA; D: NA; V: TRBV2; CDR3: CASSDQGSNYGYTF; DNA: TGTGCCAGCAGTGATCAGGGGTCCAACTATGGCTACACCTTC
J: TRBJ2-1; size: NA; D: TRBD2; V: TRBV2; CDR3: CASSLAGVYNEQFF; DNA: TGTGCCAGCAGCTTAGCGGGAGTCTACAATGAGCAGTTCTTC
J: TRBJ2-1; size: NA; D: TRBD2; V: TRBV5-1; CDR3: CASRAGGSNEQFF; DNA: TGCGCCAGCCGAGCGGGAGGGTCCAATGAGCAGTTCTTC
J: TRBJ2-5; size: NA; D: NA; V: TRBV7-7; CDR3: CASSLGGTLGETQYF; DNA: TGTGCCAGCAGCTTAGGTGGCACCCTCGGGGAGACCCAGTACTTC
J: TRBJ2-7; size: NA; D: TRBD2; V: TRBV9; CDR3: CASSDGLAETYEQYF; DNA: TGTGCTAGCAGCGACGGACTAGCGGAGACCTACGAGCAGTACTTC
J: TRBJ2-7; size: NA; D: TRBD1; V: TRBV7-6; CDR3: CASSPAGGTIEQYF; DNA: TGTGCCAGCAGTCCAGCAGGGGGAACAATAGAGCAGTACTTC
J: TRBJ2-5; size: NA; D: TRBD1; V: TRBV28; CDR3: CASSLGTGAPYF; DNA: TGTGCCAGCAGTTTAGGGACAGGGGCACCGTACTTC
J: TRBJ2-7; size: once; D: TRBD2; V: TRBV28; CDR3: CASSFLKRDQTYEQYF; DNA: TGTGCCAGCAGTTTTCTAAAGCGGGACCAAACCTACGAGCAGTACTTC
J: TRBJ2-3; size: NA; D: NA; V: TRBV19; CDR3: CASSIPGGSDTQYF; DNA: TGTGCCAGTAGTATCCCGGGGGGCTCGGATACGCAGTATTTT
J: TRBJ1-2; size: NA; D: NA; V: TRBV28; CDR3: CASSLSSIKLSGYTF; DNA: TGTGCCAGCAGTTTATCGTCCATAAAACTTTCGGGCTACACCTTC
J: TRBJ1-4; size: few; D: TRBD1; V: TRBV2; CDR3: CASARTGGEKLFF; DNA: TGTGCCAGCGCGAGGACAGGGGGAGAAAAACTGTTTTTT